One and the same sample provided the 15 T cell receptor beta chains below, sequenced in a study of CD8 T cells in ankylosing spondylitis. TCRdb re-analysed the 5' RACE reads in MiXCR, keeping a single row per CDR3 protein. The sample has about 160,000 distinct CDR3 sequences; around 19% are singletons. Material for sequencing was blood, either unsorted or a sorted T cell fraction (not recorded which). The receptors stem from a male donor with ankylosing spondylitis or in good health (not recorded which).

This clonotype was observed many times. The CDR3 region is CSARVWGQGASNQPQHF. CDR3 sequence (DNA): TGCAGTGCTAGAGTGTGGGGACAGGGGGCTAGTAATCAGCCCCAGCATTTT. V and J are TRBV20-1 and TRBJ1-5, with 12 bases matching TRBD1. The CDR3 runs 17 residues. V shed 1 base, J shed 4 bases, and the junction held 8 bases outside the gene matches. The germline V gene encodes CDR1 DFQATT and CDR2 SNEGSKA (reference sequence).

This clonotype was recorded a few times. The CDR3 here is CAISGSGNEQFF. Here the CDR3 DNA reads TGTGCCATCAGTGGTTCAGGGAATGAGCAGTTCTTC. This chain connects TRBV10-3 to TRBJ2-1, with a weak D call TRBD1 (5 bases). The CDR3 sequence is 12 residues long. Per germline, CDR1 ENHRY and CDR2 SYGVKD. Trimming took off 4 bases at V and 7 bases at J, with 8 bases between the two ends.

This clonotype was seen repeatedly, ten times or more. The chain has TRBV14 and TRBJ2-7; TRBD1 is a possible D gene (6 bases). Deletions cut 1 base from V and 3 bases from J, with 13 bases between. The CDR3 loop spans 15 amino acids. The germline V gene encodes CDR1 SGHDN and CDR2 FVKESK. In DNA form, the CDR3 reads TGTGCCAGCAGCCAAGCCGGGACAAAACTCTACGAGCAGTACTTC. It yields the protein CASSQAGTKLYEQYF. Full variable domain (rest looked up from reference TRBV14 and TRBJ2-7): EAGVTQFPSHSVIEKGQTVTLRCDPISGHDNLYWYRRVMGKEIKFLLHFVKESKQDESGMPNNRFLAERTGGTYSTLKVQPAELEDSGVYFCASSQAGTKLYEQYFGPGTRLTVT.

This clonotype was recorded at least ten times. V gene TRBV24-1 combines with J gene TRBJ2-5; D is unclear. The CDR3 consists of 13 residues. V was pared by 4 bases and J by 5 bases, with 10 bases between. Germline loops: CDR1 KGHDR, CDR2 SFDVKD. Here the CDR3 DNA reads TGTGCCACCAGTGAGGTTGGCGGTGAGACCCAGTACTTC. Translating it yields CATSEVGGETQYF.

The rearrangement joins TRBV7-8 to TRBJ2-1, with a tentative D call TRBD2 (5 bases). CDR1 and CDR2 (germline): SGHVS, FQNEAQ. Deletions cut 3 bases from V and 6 bases from J, with 21 bases between. This CDR3 spans 17 amino acids. The DNA for the CDR3 is TGTGCCAGCAGCTTCCGGGCGGGCCTCCCCGTGGGCAATGAGCAGTTCTTC. Translation: CASSFRAGLPVGNEQFF. Together with reference TRBV7-8 and TRBJ2-1, the CDR3 gives the full variable domain: GAGVSQSPRYKVAKRGQDVALRCDPISGHVSLFWYQQALGQGPEFLTYFQNEAQLDKSGLPSDRFFAERPEGSVSTLKIQRTQQEDSAVYLCASSFRAGLPVGNEQFFGPGTRLTVL.

Many counts were recorded for this clonotype. The gene calls are TRBV3-1 and TRBJ1-1, with 9 bases that match TRBD1. In germline, CDR1 is LGHDT, CDR2 YNNKEL (reference sequence). The CDR3 extends over 14 amino acids. The V and J ends lost 1 base and 4 bases, in that order; junction bases with no gene match: 1. DNA of the CDR3: TGTGCCAGCAGCCAAGGGGACAGGGCCACTGAAGCTTTCTTT. Translated: CASSQGDRATEAFF.

As concerns this clonotype: A single base separates this from a much larger clone, so it may be a read error. The rearrangement links TRBV5-1 to TRBJ2-3; D may match TRBD1 or TRBD2 (6 bases each). The CDR3 is made up of 16 amino acids. Germline V gene sequence: CDR1 SGHRS, CDR2 YFSETQ. CDR3 nucleotide sequence: TGCGTCAGCAGCTTGGAGGGCAGGGGACTCACAGATACGCAGTATTTT. Protein product: CVSSLEGRGLTDTQYF. The full variable domain, with the rest looked up from reference TRBV5-1 and TRBJ2-3, is KAGVTQTPRYLIKTRGQQVTLSCSPISGHRSVSWYQQTPGQGLQFLFEYFSETQRNKGNFPGRFSGRQFSNSRSEMNVSTLELGDSALYLCVSSLEGRGLTDTQYFGPGTRLTVL.

This clonotype was found a few times. The chain recombines TRBV10-2 with TRBJ1-1, with D maybe TRBD1 (6 bases). Trimming took 8 bases from V and 2 from J, leaving 12 bases between them. The CDR3 sequence is 13 residues long. Germline V gives CDR1 WSHSY, CDR2 SAAADI. CDR3 amino acids: CASSEGGNTEAFF. The CDR3 DNA sequence: TGCGCCAGCTCTGAAGGGGGAAACACTGAAGCTTTCTTT.

This clonotype was seen ten or more times. The rearrangement links TRBV5-1 to TRBJ1-2, with D uncertain. V lost 0 bases, J lost 8 bases, and 17 bases lay in between. The CDR3 is made up of 15 amino acids. Per germline, CDR1 SGHRS and CDR2 YFSETQ. The CDR3: CASSLENGPTAGYTF. In nucleotides, the CDR3 is TGCGCCAGCAGCTTGGAGAACGGCCCCACAGCCGGCTACACCTTC.

The chain has TRBV30 and TRBJ2-3; unclear D gene. V was shortened by 8 bases and J by 1 base, with 10 bases between the two germline ends. Per the germline V gene, CDR1 is GTSNPN and CDR2 is SVGIG (reference sequence). This CDR3 contains 12 residues. The CDR3 is CAGGEGTDTQYF. The DNA for the CDR3 is TGTGCCGGCGGAGAGGGCACAGATACGCAGTATTTT.

This sequence joins TRBV14 and TRBJ1-4; a possible D gene is TRBD1 (5 bases). The CDR3 runs to 19 residues. Between the trimmed V and J ends, which lost 4 bases and 0 bases, there was a span of 21 bases. Germline-derived CDR1 and CDR2 are SGHDN and FVKESK. As DNA, the CDR3 is TGTGCCAGCAGCCCTGCAGGCAGGGCCCGGGGACCAACTAATGAAAAACTGTTTTTT. Its protein product is CASSPAGRARGPTNEKLFF.

The chain carries TRBV7-8 and TRBJ1-2, with D uncertain. From germline, CDR1 is SGHVS and CDR2 FQNEAQ. The CDR3 sequence is 11 residues long. The V end lost 5 bases, the J end lost 8 bases, and 9 bases lay between the germline ends. CDR3 coding DNA: TGTGCCAGCAGCCCTCTCTCGGGCTACACCTTC. As protein: CASSPLSGYTF. The variable domain in full, completed from reference TRBV7-8 and TRBJ1-2, reads GAGVSQSPRYKVAKRGQDVALRCDPISGHVSLFWYQQALGQGPEFLTYFQNEAQLDKSGLPSDRFFAERPEGSVSTLKIQRTQQEDSAVYLCASSPLSGYTFGSGTRLTVV.

This clonotype has a count of ten or more. The V call is TRBV4-1, the J call TRBJ2-7; the match to TRBD2 covers 11 bases. The germline V gene encodes CDR1 MGHRA and CDR2 YSYEKL. CDR3 length equals 19 residues. V lost 1 base, J lost 2 bases, and 13 bases stayed unmatched. CDR3 DNA: TGCGCCAGCAGCCAAGGAGGACGACTAGCGGGAACCTCACCCTACGAGCAGTACTTC. Its protein product is CASSQGGRLAGTSPYEQYF.

In this sample, this clonotype turned up many times. This sequence joins TRBV28 and TRBJ1-2; TRBD1 is a possible D gene (6 bases). Per the germline V gene, CDR1 is MDHEN and CDR2 is SYDVKM. V was trimmed by 4 bases and J by 0 bases, leaving 18 bases between them. The CDR3 is 17 residues long. In nucleotides, the CDR3 is TGTGCCAGCAGTTCGCACAGGGCTGGGGCGGCTAACTATGGCTACACCTTC. Encoded protein: CASSSHRAGAANYGYTF.

This clonotype has a handful of counts. The chain carries TRBV5-1 and TRBJ1-1; tentatively, D is TRBD1 (6 bases). From germline, CDR1 is SGHRS and CDR2 YFSETQ. The V end lost 1 base, the J end lost 7 bases, and 11 bases lay between the germline ends. The CDR3 sequence is 13 residues long. In DNA, the CDR3 is TGCGCCAGCAGCTTGACAGGGAGGCTTGAAGCTTTCTTT. As protein: CASSLTGRLEAFF. The entire variable domain, with the rest obtained from reference TRBV5-1 and TRBJ1-1, is as follows: KAGVTQTPRYLIKTRGQQVTLSCSPISGHRSVSWYQQTPGQGLQFLFEYFSETQRNKGNFPGRFSGRQFSNSRSEMNVSTLELGDSALYLCASSLTGRLEAFFGQGTRLTVV.